These T cell receptor beta chains were read from a single sample in a study of identical twins. Via MiXCR, TCRdb re-called the 5' RACE reads, giving one row per CDR3 protein. The sample has about 340,000 distinct CDR3 sequences, about 9% seen once; the top ten hold roughly 8.7%. The source material was naive T cells sorted from blood. These receptors were taken from a woman aged 50 to 60 in good health. CDR3s include the opening cysteine and the closing phenylalanine or tryptophan. Fields, in order: V gene, J gene, clone size, D gene, CDR3 protein, CDR3 DNA. A D gene is named only where the DNA matches it firmly. Rows may omit the clone size; those that give it use once, few, many or a size class.

V gene: TRBV5-1
J gene: TRBJ1-2
clone size: many
D gene: -
CDR3 protein: CASSSSGGNYGYTF
CDR3 DNA: TGCGCCAGCAGCTCCTCCGGGGGTAACTATGGCTACACCTTC

V gene: TRBV9
J gene: TRBJ2-5
clone size: few
D gene: TRBD2
CDR3 protein: CASSPRGGRETQYF
CDR3 DNA: TGTGCCAGCAGCCCACGGGGGGGACGAGAGACCCAGTACTTC

V gene: TRBV5-1
J gene: TRBJ2-2
clone size: -
D gene: TRBD1
CDR3 protein: CASSNRDRGQSGELFF
CDR3 DNA: TGCGCCAGCAGCAACCGGGACAGGGGTCAAAGCGGGGAGCTGTTTTTT

V gene: TRBV10-3
J gene: TRBJ1-6
clone size: -
D gene: TRBD1
CDR3 protein: CATLTGRNSPLHF
CDR3 DNA: TGTGCCACTTTGACAGGGCGTAATTCACCCCTCCACTTT

V gene: TRBV6-1
J gene: TRBJ2-5
clone size: -
D gene: -
CDR3 protein: CASRAPGVHETQYF
CDR3 DNA: TGTGCCAGCAGAGCCCCAGGGGTGCACGAGACCCAGTACTTC

V gene: TRBV3-1
J gene: TRBJ1-1
clone size: many
D gene: -
CDR3 protein: CASSPGWGENFMNTEAFF
CDR3 DNA: TGTGCCAGCAGCCCTGGTTGGGGGGAAAATTTCATGAACACTGAAGCTTTCTTT

V gene: TRBV4-1
J gene: TRBJ2-2
clone size: many
D gene: -
CDR3 protein: CASSQDHFGGANTGELFF
CDR3 DNA: TGCGCCAGCAGCCAAGATCATTTCGGGGGCGCGAACACCGGGGAGCTGTTTTTT

V gene: TRBV5-1
J gene: TRBJ2-1
clone size: many
D gene: -
CDR3 protein: CASKLAWEQFF
CDR3 DNA: TGCGCCAGCAAACTAGCATGGGAGCAGTTCTTC

V gene: TRBV5-1
J gene: TRBJ2-5
clone size: few
D gene: -
CDR3 protein: CASSARWETQYF
CDR3 DNA: TGCGCCAGCAGCGCCCGATGGGAGACCCAGTACTTC

V gene: TRBV5-1
J gene: TRBJ2-3
clone size: few
D gene: TRBD1
CDR3 protein: CASSLGDRTGDTQYF
CDR3 DNA: TGCGCCAGCAGCTTGGGGGACAGGACGGGAGATACGCAGTATTTT

V gene: TRBV29-1
J gene: TRBJ1-2
clone size: many
D gene: TRBD1
CDR3 protein: CSVDPTGSSGGYTF
CDR3 DNA: TGCAGCGTTGACCCGACAGGGTCATCGGGCGGCTACACCTTC

V gene: TRBV3-1
J gene: TRBJ1-4
clone size: few
D gene: -
CDR3 protein: CASSPNREKLFF
CDR3 DNA: TGTGCCAGCAGCCCAAACAGGGAAAAACTGTTTTTT

V gene: TRBV24-1
J gene: TRBJ2-6
clone size: -
D gene: TRBD1
CDR3 protein: CATSDSPGTGGASSGANVLTF
CDR3 DNA: TGTGCCACCAGTGATTCTCCTGGCACAGGGGGCGCCAGCTCTGGGGCCAACGTCCTGACTTTC

V gene: TRBV12-3/TRBV12-4
J gene: TRBJ2-3
clone size: -
D gene: TRBD2
CDR3 protein: CASSRPGGRETDTQYF
CDR3 DNA: TGTGCCAGCAGCCGCCCCGGCGGGAGGGAAACAGATACGCAGTATTTT

V gene: TRBV27
J gene: TRBJ2-6
clone size: -
D gene: -
CDR3 protein: CASRGGSGANVLTF
CDR3 DNA: TGTGCCAGCAGAGGGGGCTCTGGGGCCAACGTCCTGACTTTC

V gene: TRBV29-1
J gene: TRBJ2-3
clone size: many
D gene: -
CDR3 protein: CSVEDAAGGSGGYTQYF
CDR3 DNA: TGCAGCGTTGAAGATGCGGCAGGCGGGTCCGGTGGGTATACGCAGTATTTT

V gene: TRBV4-1
J gene: TRBJ1-6
clone size: few
D gene: -
CDR3 protein: CASSQQRNPNSPLHF
CDR3 DNA: TGCGCCAGCAGCCAACAGAGGAATCCGAATTCACCCCTCCACTTT

V gene: TRBV7-6
J gene: TRBJ2-5
clone size: few
D gene: -
CDR3 protein: CASSPDATATQYF
CDR3 DNA: TGTGCCAGCAGCCCGGACGCCACCGCGACCCAGTACTTC

V gene: TRBV5-1
J gene: TRBJ2-5
clone size: few
D gene: -
CDR3 protein: CASRFGRSEETQYF
CDR3 DNA: TGCGCCAGCAGATTCGGACGGTCGGAAGAGACCCAGTACTTC

V gene: TRBV7-9
J gene: TRBJ2-5
clone size: -
D gene: -
CDR3 protein: CASSRGTNQETQYF
CDR3 DNA: TGTGCCAGCAGCAGGGGGACCAACCAAGAGACCCAGTACTTC

V gene: TRBV19
J gene: TRBJ2-3
clone size: -
D gene: -
CDR3 protein: CASRKGPDTQYF
CDR3 DNA: TGTGCCAGTAGAAAGGGACCAGATACGCAGTATTTT

V gene: TRBV6-6
J gene: TRBJ2-1
clone size: few
D gene: -
CDR3 protein: CASSYRGPHNEQFF
CDR3 DNA: TGTGCCAGCAGTTATCGAGGACCCCACAATGAGCAGTTCTTC

V gene: TRBV13
J gene: TRBJ1-4
clone size: few
D gene: TRBD1
CDR3 protein: CASSLNTGPGQGFGNEKLFF
CDR3 DNA: TGTGCCAGCAGCTTAAACACCGGACCGGGACAGGGCTTCGGTAATGAAAAACTGTTTTTT

V gene: TRBV7-2
J gene: TRBJ2-5
clone size: many
D gene: -
CDR3 protein: CASSSLRPLGFSQETQYF
CDR3 DNA: TGTGCCAGCAGCTCCTTGCGACCTTTAGGGTTCAGCCAAGAGACCCAGTACTTC

V gene: TRBV12-3/TRBV12-4
J gene: TRBJ1-2
clone size: many
D gene: -
CDR3 protein: CASSPRNYGYTF
CDR3 DNA: TGTGCCAGCAGCCCTCGAAACTATGGCTACACCTTC

V gene: TRBV14
J gene: TRBJ1-2
clone size: -
D gene: -
CDR3 protein: CASSRGGVYGYTF
CDR3 DNA: TGTGCCAGCAGTCGCGGGGGCGTCTATGGCTACACCTTC

V gene: TRBV29-1
J gene: TRBJ2-7
clone size: many
D gene: TRBD1
CDR3 protein: CSVGDRGLYEQYF
CDR3 DNA: TGCAGCGTTGGGGACAGGGGCCTCTACGAGCAGTACTTC

V gene: TRBV6-5
J gene: TRBJ2-2
clone size: few
D gene: TRBD2
CDR3 protein: CASTRLAGGTGELFF
CDR3 DNA: TGTGCCAGCACCAGACTAGCGGGAGGCACCGGGGAGCTGTTTTTT

V gene: TRBV19
J gene: TRBJ2-7
clone size: -
D gene: TRBD2
CDR3 protein: CASSMGGTSLDEQYF
CDR3 DNA: TGTGCCAGTAGCATGGGGGGGACTAGTTTGGACGAGCAGTACTTC

V gene: TRBV3-1
J gene: TRBJ2-1
clone size: few
D gene: TRBD2
CDR3 protein: CASRGLAGVNEQFF
CDR3 DNA: TGTGCCAGCAGGGGACTAGCGGGAGTTAATGAGCAGTTCTTC

V gene: TRBV5-1
J gene: TRBJ2-1
clone size: many
D gene: -
CDR3 protein: CASSLRTGLDSYNEQFF
CDR3 DNA: TGCGCCAGCAGCCTGCGAACGGGGTTAGATTCCTACAATGAGCAGTTCTTC

V gene: TRBV15
J gene: TRBJ1-1
clone size: -
D gene: -
CDR3 protein: CATSIKGGTEAFF
CDR3 DNA: TGTGCCACCAGCATTAAAGGGGGAACTGAAGCTTTCTTT

V gene: TRBV5-1
J gene: TRBJ2-5
clone size: many
D gene: -
CDR3 protein: CASSLRPRLLMETQYF
CDR3 DNA: TGCGCCAGCAGCTTGAGACCCCGCCTGTTGATGGAGACCCAGTACTTC

V gene: TRBV5-1
J gene: TRBJ1-1
clone size: many
D gene: -
CDR3 protein: CASSPEPGTTEAFF
CDR3 DNA: TGCGCCAGCAGCCCTGAGCCGGGGACCACTGAAGCTTTCTTT

V gene: TRBV23-1
J gene: TRBJ2-2
clone size: few
D gene: -
CDR3 protein: CASTTGRSGELFF
CDR3 DNA: TGCGCCAGCACCACAGGGAGGTCCGGGGAGCTGTTTTTT

V gene: TRBV5-4
J gene: TRBJ2-1
clone size: -
D gene: TRBD1
CDR3 protein: CASSASLQGTDEQFF
CDR3 DNA: TGTGCCAGCAGCGCGTCCCTACAGGGGACCGATGAGCAGTTCTTC

V gene: TRBV12-3/TRBV12-4
J gene: TRBJ2-1
clone size: -
D gene: -
CDR3 protein: CASSPYMLQSSYNEQFF
CDR3 DNA: TGTGCCAGCAGTCCGTACATGTTACAGTCCTCCTACAATGAGCAGTTCTTC

V gene: TRBV29-1
J gene: TRBJ2-4
clone size: -
D gene: -
CDR3 protein: CSVVGVSLAKNIQYF
CDR3 DNA: TGCAGCGTTGTTGGTGTGAGCCTAGCCAAAAACATTCAGTACTTC

V gene: TRBV12-3/TRBV12-4
J gene: TRBJ2-4
clone size: -
D gene: TRBD1
CDR3 protein: CASTSGGPVDIQYF
CDR3 DNA: TGTGCCAGCACCTCAGGGGGCCCTGTGGACATTCAGTACTTC

V gene: TRBV11-2
J gene: TRBJ1-1
clone size: -
D gene: -
CDR3 protein: CASSWTMNTEAFF
CDR3 DNA: TGTGCCAGCAGCTGGACCATGAACACTGAAGCTTTCTTT

V gene: TRBV10-1
J gene: TRBJ2-1
clone size: few
D gene: TRBD1
CDR3 protein: CASSGGQGASLNREQFF
CDR3 DNA: TGCGCCAGCAGTGGGGGCCAGGGGGCCTCCCTAAATCGTGAGCAGTTCTTC